The next 11 T cell receptor beta chains were all read from a single sample in a study of shared clonotypes between healthy human individuals. TCRdb's copy holds only in-frame clones and misses some; the assay was immunoSEQ multiplex PCR. The sample has around 600,000 clones; 90% to 95% are singletons. Naive CD8 populations comprised CD45RO-negative cells positively selected for CCR7, excluding terminally differentiated effector memory CD45RA+ cells. Sequencing used naive CD8+ T cells sorted from blood. The receptors here all came from a woman under 40 in good health.

This rearrangement joins TRBV7-9 to TRBJ2-7; TRBD2 matches 7 bases. With 3 bases clipped from V and 0 bases from J, the junction kept 2 bases outside the gene matches. Germline CDR1 reads SEHNR; CDR2 reads FQNEAQ (reference sequence). This CDR3 spans 14 amino acids. This CDR3 is CASSFGGSSYEQYF. The CDR3 DNA reads as TGTGCCAGCAGCTTCGGGGGGAGCTCCTACGAGCAGTACTTC.

The chain is built from TRBV13 and TRBJ2-1; 10 bases are shared with TRBD2. This CDR3 is built from 17 residues. CDR1 and CDR2 (germline): PRHDT, FYEKMQ (reference sequence). The V gene end was trimmed by 0 bases and the J gene end by 4 bases; junction bases not matched to a gene: 6. This CDR3 reads CASSLGPGTSEYNEQFF. The DNA for the CDR3 is TGTGCCAGCAGCTTAGGCCCGGGGACTAGCGAATACAATGAGCAGTTCTTC.

The chain combines TRBV27 with TRBJ2-7; 14 nucleotides match TRBD2. J was trimmed by 4 bases and V by 1 base; bases with no gene match: 6. This CDR3 is built from 17 residues. Germline values: CDR1 MNHEY, CDR2 SMNVEV (reference sequence). Here the CDR3 DNA reads TGTGCCAGCAGTTTATTAGGGACTAGCGGGAGCACATACGAGCAGTACTTC. It is translated as CASSLLGTSGSTYEQYF.

The chain combines TRBV21-1 with TRBJ2-7. TRBV21-1 has pseudogene status. The CDR3 consists of 11 residues. The CDR3 here is CAPGAEYEQYF. DNA of the CDR3: TGTGCCCCCGGGGCAGAATACGAGCAGTACTTC.

The chain is built from TRBV7-9 and TRBJ1-5; D gene ambiguous. Between the trimmed V and J ends, which lost 2 bases and 7 bases, there was a span of 9 bases. The CDR3 spans 13 residues. The germline CDR1 and CDR2 sequences are SEHNR and FQNEAQ (reference sequence). In DNA, the CDR3 is TGTGCCAGCAGCTTATCTAGGGCACAGCCCCAGCATTTT. Its translation: CASSLSRAQPQHF.

The sample holds a few counts of this clone. Other DNA sequences from this sample encode an identical CDR3 as well. The CDR3 is CASRPGTSYEQYF. Here the CDR3 DNA reads TGTGCCAGCAGGCCCGGGACTAGCTACGAGCAGTACTTC. The V gene is TRBV27, the J gene TRBJ2-7, with 8 positions matching TRBD2. The trim removed 6 bases at V and 3 bases at J, leaving 4 bases unmatched. The CDR3 runs 13 residues. Germline lookup yields CDR1 MNHEY and CDR2 SMNVEV (reference sequence).

This chain joins TRBV9 and TRBJ2-3; 9 bases line up with TRBD1. Germline loops: CDR1 SGDLS, CDR2 YYNGEE. V shed 4 bases and J 4 bases; nucleotides not matched to a gene: 10. The CDR3 extends over 16 amino acids. The CDR3 spells CASSCPGQGPADTQYF. The CDR3 DNA reads as TGTGCCAGCAGCTGCCCGGGACAGGGACCTGCAGATACGCAGTATTTT.

This clone was found once. The chain couples TRBV2 to TRBJ1-3; 7 bases are shared with TRBD1. The CDR3 loop spans 16 amino acids. Germline V gene lookup returns CDR1 SNHLY and CDR2 FYNNEI. The trim removed 6 bases at V and 0 bases at J, leaving 8 bases unmatched. The CDR3 coding sequence is TGTGCCAGCAGGGATCCGGGACAGAACTCTGGAAACACCATATATTTT. Translating it yields CASRDPGQNSGNTIYF.

The chain couples TRBV5-4 to TRBJ2-6, with D hard to call. V dropped 5 bases and J dropped 0 bases, with 12 bases sitting between them. CDR1 SGHNT and CDR2 YYREEE come from the germline V gene (reference sequence). The CDR3 covers 16 residues. The CDR3 nucleotides read TGTGCCAGCAGTTCCCTAACCGACTCTGGGGCCAACGTCCTGACTTTC. It translates to CASSSLTDSGANVLTF.

V is TRBV11-2 and J is TRBJ1-4; D is ambiguous. The CDR3 runs 13 residues. The germline gives CDR1 SGHAT, CDR2 FQNNGV. Trimming stripped 4 bases from V and 12 bases from J, with 15 bases between. This CDR3 reads CASSSEVPVELFF. CDR3 coding DNA: TGTGCCAGCAGCTCCGAGGTCCCAGTTGAACTGTTTTTT.

The chain joins TRBV9 to TRBJ1-3; no reliable D call. The CDR3 contains 12 residues. V lost 4 bases and J 4 bases, leaving 6 bases between the germline ends. The germline gives CDR1 SGDLS, CDR2 YYNGEE. In DNA, the CDR3 is TGTGCCAGCAGCCCGATGGGAAACACCATATATTTT. Amino acid sequence: CASSPMGNTIYF.